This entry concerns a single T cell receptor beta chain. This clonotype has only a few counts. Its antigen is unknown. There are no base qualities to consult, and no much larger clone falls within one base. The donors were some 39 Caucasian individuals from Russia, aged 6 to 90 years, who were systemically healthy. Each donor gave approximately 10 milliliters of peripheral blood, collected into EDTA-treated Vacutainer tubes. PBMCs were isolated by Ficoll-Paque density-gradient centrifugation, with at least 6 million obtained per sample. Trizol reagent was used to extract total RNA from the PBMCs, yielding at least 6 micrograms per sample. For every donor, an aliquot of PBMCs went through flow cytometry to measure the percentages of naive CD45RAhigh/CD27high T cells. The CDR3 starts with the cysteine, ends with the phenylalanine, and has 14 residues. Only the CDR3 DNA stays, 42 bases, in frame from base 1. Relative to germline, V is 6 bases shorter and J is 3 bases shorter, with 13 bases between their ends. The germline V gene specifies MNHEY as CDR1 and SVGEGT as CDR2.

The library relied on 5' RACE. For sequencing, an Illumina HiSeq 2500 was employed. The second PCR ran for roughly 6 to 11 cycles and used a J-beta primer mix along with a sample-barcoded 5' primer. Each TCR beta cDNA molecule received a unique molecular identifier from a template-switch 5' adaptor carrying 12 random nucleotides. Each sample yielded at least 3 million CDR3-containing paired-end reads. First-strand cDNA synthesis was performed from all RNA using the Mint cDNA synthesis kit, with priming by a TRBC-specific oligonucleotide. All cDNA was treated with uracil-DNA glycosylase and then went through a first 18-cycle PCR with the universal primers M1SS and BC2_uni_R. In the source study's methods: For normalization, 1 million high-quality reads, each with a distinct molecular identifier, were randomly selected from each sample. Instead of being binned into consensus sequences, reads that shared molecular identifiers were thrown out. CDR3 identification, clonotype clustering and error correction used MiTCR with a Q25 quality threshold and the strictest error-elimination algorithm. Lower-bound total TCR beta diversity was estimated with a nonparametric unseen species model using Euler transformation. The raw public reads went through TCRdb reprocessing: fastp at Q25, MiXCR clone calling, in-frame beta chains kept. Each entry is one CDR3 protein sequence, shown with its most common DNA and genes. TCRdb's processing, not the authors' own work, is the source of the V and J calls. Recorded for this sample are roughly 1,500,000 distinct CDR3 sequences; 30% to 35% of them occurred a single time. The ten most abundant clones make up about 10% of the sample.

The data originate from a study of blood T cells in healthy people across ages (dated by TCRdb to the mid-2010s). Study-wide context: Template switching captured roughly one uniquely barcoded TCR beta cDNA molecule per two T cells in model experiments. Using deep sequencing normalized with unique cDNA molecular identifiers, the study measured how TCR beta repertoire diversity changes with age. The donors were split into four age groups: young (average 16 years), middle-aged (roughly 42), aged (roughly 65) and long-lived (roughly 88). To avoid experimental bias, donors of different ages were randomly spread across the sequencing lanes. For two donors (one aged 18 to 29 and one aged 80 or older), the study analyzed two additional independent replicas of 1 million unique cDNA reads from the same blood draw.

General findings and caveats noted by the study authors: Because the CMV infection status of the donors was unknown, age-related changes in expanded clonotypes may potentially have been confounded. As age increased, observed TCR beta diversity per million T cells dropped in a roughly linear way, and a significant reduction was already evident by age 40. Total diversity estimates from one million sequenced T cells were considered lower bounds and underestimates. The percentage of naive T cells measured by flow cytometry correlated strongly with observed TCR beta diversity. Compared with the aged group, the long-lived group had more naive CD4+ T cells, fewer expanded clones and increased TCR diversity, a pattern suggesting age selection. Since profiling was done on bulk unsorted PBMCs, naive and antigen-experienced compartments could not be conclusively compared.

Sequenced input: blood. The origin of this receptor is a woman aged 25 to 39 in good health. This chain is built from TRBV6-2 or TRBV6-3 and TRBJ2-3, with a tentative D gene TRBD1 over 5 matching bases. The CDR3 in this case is CASRRTTSTDTQYF. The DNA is TGTGCCAGCAGACGGACAACTTCGACAGATACGCAGTATTTT.